These 10 T cell receptor beta chains were sequenced from one sample in a study of T cell responses to AZD1222 COVID-19 vaccine. Assay: immunoSEQ multiplex PCR; the TCRdb copy retains only in-frame clones and omits some. This sample has over 120,000 clones, with approximately 90% found just once. Specimen: peripheral blood, collected 28 days after the second AZD1222 dose. The source of these receptors is an adult who received the AZD1222 COVID-19 vaccine.

The gene calls are TRBV5-8 and TRBJ1-5; possible D gene TRBD1, 6 bases. Trimming took off 2 bases at V and 6 bases at J, with 12 bases between the two ends. Germline lookup yields CDR1 SGHTS and CDR2 YDEGEE. This CDR3 is 14 amino acids long. CDR3 in amino acids: CASSFGQRRQPQHF. DNA of the CDR3: TGTGCCAGCAGCTTTGGACAGAGACGTCAGCCCCAGCATTTT.

There are a few counts of this clone. The chain uses TRBV6-2 or TRBV6-3 and TRBJ1-2, with D maybe TRBD1 (5 bases). There are 15 residues in the CDR3. The V end lost 6 bases, the J end lost 6 bases, and 20 bases lay between the germline ends. Germline V CDR1 and CDR2: MNHEY, SVGEGT. The DNA of the CDR3 is TGTGCCAGCAGCTTGCCCGGTCGGGGCCGGCATGGCTACACCTTC. This sequence encodes CASSLPGRGRHGYTF.

A single count supports this clone. The chain couples TRBV29-1 to TRBJ2-7; 10 nucleotides align to TRBD1. Germline V gene lookup returns CDR1 SQVTM and CDR2 ANQGSEA. There are 13 residues in the CDR3. The ends lost 5 bases at V and 4 bases at J; junction bases unmatched: 5. CDR3 nucleotide sequence: TGCAGCGTTAGGACAGGGGGGAGGTACGAGCAGTACTTC. Its translation: CSVRTGGRYEQYF.

This chain joins TRBV28 and TRBJ2-7; TRBD1 or TRBD2 may be the D gene (9 bases each). Germline CDR1 and CDR2: MDHEN and SYDVKM. The CDR3 covers 14 residues. Trimming left V 6 bases short and J 9 bases short, with 21 bases between. Here the CDR3 DNA reads TGTGCCAGCAGCACTAGCGGGCCGACAGGGGGGCAGTACTTC. Its translation: CASSTSGPTGGQYF.

The V call is TRBV5-5, the J call TRBJ2-1, with 9 bases fitting TRBD2. Germline loops: CDR1 SGHKS, CDR2 YYEKEE (reference sequence). The CDR3 covers 14 residues. V lost 2 bases, J lost 6 bases, and 3 bases stayed unmatched. CDR3 sequence: CASSFGGRANEQFF. CDR3 DNA sequence: TGTGCCAGCAGCTTCGGCGGGAGGGCCAATGAGCAGTTCTTC.

This clone was seen just once. The gene calls are TRBV25-1 and TRBJ1-2; D not resolved. V lost 7 bases and J lost 1, with 7 bases in between. This CDR3 contains 12 residues. Germline V lookup: CDR1 MGHDK, CDR2 SYGVNS. CDR3 in amino acids: CASTDNNYGYTF. CDR3 in DNA: TGTGCCAGCACAGATAATAACTATGGCTACACCTTC.

The rearrangement links TRBV11-2 to TRBJ2-7; 7 bases are a match to TRBD2. The CDR3 loop spans 16 amino acids. Germline-derived CDR1 and CDR2 are SGHAT and FQNNGV. V was pared by 7 bases and J by 3 bases, with 15 bases of the junction left unmatched. The DNA of the CDR3 is TGTGCCAGCACCCACCCAAGTGGGGGGAGGGTCTACGAGCAGTACTTC. Translating gives CASTHPSGGRVYEQYF.

The chain is built from TRBV18 and TRBJ1-1; D is possibly TRBD1 (6 bases). CDR1 KGHSH and CDR2 LQKENI come from the germline V gene. The CDR3 is made up of 16 amino acids. Trimming removed 0 bases from V and 0 bases from J, with 11 bases in between. The CDR3 region has the DNA TGTGCCAGCTCACCACCGTGGGGGGGGCTGAACACTGAAGCTTTCTTT. It translates to CASSPPWGGLNTEAFF. Drawing the rest from reference TRBV18 and TRBJ1-1, the complete variable domain is NAGVMQNPRHLVRRRGQEARLRCSPMKGHSHVYWYRQLPEEGLKFMVYLQKENIIDESGMPKERFSAEFPKEGPSILRIQQVVRGDSAAYFCASSPPWGGLNTEAFFGQGTRLTVV.

The chain links TRBV19 to TRBJ2-7, with 8 bases lining up with TRBD1. Unmatched junction bases numbered 7, after V lost 3 bases and J lost 6 bases. The CDR3 sequence is 14 residues long. Germline values: CDR1 LNHDA, CDR2 SQIVND (reference sequence). The CDR3 DNA reads TGTGCCAGTAGTATGGCAGGGGGCCTCTTCGAGCAGTACTTC. Its translation: CASSMAGGLFEQYF.

V and J are TRBV19 and TRBJ2-1; the D call may be TRBD1 or TRBD2 (6 bases each). The CDR3 sequence is 15 residues long. Germline CDR1 reads LNHDA; CDR2 reads SQIVND (reference sequence). V lost 5 bases, J lost 8 bases, and 19 bases lay in between. DNA of the CDR3: TGTGCCAGTAGTTCCCGAGGGGGAGGTCCGGATGAGCAGTTCTTC. Translation gives CASSSRGGGPDEQFF.